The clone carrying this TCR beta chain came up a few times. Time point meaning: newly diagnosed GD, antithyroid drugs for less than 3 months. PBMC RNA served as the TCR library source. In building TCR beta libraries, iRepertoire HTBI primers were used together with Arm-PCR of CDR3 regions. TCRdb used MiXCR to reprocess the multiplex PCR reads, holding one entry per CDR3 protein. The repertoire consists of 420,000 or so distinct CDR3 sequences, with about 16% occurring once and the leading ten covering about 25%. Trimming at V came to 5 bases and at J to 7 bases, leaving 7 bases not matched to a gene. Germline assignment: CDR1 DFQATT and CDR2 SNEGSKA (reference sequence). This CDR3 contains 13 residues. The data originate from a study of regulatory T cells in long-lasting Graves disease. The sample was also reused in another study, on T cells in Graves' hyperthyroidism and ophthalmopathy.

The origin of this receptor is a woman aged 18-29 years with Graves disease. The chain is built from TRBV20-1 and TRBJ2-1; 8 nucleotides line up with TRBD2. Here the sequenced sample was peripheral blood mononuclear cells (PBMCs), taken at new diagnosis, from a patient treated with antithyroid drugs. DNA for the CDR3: TGCAGTGCTCCCTGGCGGGGGGCAAATGAGCAGTTCTTC. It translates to CSAPWRGANEQFF.